This T cell receptor (beta chain) was retrieved from a study of cytomegalovirus exposure and HLA in healthy donors. Overall study: Out of about 360 genotyped donors, roughly 80% belonged to the Caucasian-associated ancestry cluster. Study-wide findings and caveats: By HLA locus, TCR association rates varied in a later analysis, with DRB1 showing the most and HLA-C the fewest. There were some V segments, including TRBV6-2 and TRBV6-3, excluded as indistinguishable. Within an earlier analysis, most TCR beta V segments proved productive either about 90% or about 30% of the time.

Use of 60 Vbeta and 13 Jbeta primers characterized the PCR. Repertoires were generated with immunoSEQ multiplex PCR, while TCRdb's copy carries only in-frame clones and drops some. Counted here are 130,000 or so clones, under 90% occurring once; the ten biggest clones make up 2% to 2.5%. About this clone itself: Antigen specificity is unknown.

Germline lookup yields CDR1 KGHSH and CDR2 LQKENI. V was pared by 3 bases and J by 5 bases, with 4 bases of the junction left unmatched. The CDR3 is 14 residues long. This TCR was recovered from a woman aged 35 to 49 in good health and CMV-seronegative. The V call is TRBV18, the J call TRBJ2-5, with 9 nucleotides matching TRBD1. The source material was PBMCs. The DNA for the CDR3 is TGTGCCAGCTCACCCGGACAGGGGCCGGAGACCCAGTACTTC. This codes for CASSPGQGPETQYF.